Presented here are 6 T cell receptor beta chains from one specimen sequenced in a study of cytomegalovirus exposure and HLA in healthy donors. The PCR ran on 60 Vbeta and 13 Jbeta primers. The method was immunoSEQ multiplex PCR; TCRdb's version includes in-frame clones alone and lacks a portion of them. Among about 180,000 clones, about four fifths were seen once, and the ten largest hold less than 2%. The sequenced sample was PBMCs. The receptors come from a young woman in good health and CMV-seronegative.

This clone occurred a few times. The J gene is TRBJ1-2, the V gene TRBV7-2, with D possibly TRBD1 on 6 matching bases. Germline V gives CDR1 SGHTA, CDR2 FQGNSA. The CDR3 runs 14 residues. The V gene lost 4 bases and the J gene lost 7 bases, with 16 bases spanning the gap. Here the CDR3 reads CASSSLGAGVGYTF. CDR3 in DNA: TGTGCCAGCAGCTCCCTCGGGGCAGGGGTTGGCTACACCTTC.

This clone was observed once. V and J are TRBV9 and TRBJ2-3; TRBD2 agrees at 9 bases. The germline CDR1 and CDR2 sequences are SGDLS and YYNGEE. CDR3 length: 17 residues. V trimming: 0 bases; J trimming: 2 bases; junction bases outside the gene matches: 7. The CDR3 region has the DNA TGTGCCAGCAGCGTAGAGTCTAGCGGGGAGTTCACAGATACGCAGTATTTT. Protein sequence: CASSVESSGEFTDTQYF. The full variable domain, with the rest looked up from reference TRBV9 and TRBJ2-3, is DSGVTQTPKHLITATGQRVTLRCSPRSGDLSVYWYQQSLDQGLQFLIQYYNGEERAKGNILERFSAQQFPDLHSELNLSSLELGDSALYFCASSVESSGEFTDTQYFGPGTRLTVL.

This clone was detected only a few times. The identical CDR3 is also encoded by other nucleotide sequences in the sample. The chain recombines TRBV5-1 with TRBJ2-5; tentative D call: TRBD2 (6 bases). Germline lookup yields CDR1 SGHRS and CDR2 YFSETQ. Trimming stripped 0 bases from V and 1 base from J, with 7 bases between. The CDR3 covers 14 residues. The CDR3 nucleotides are TGCGCCAGCAGCTTGGGGGGGGTCCAAGAGACCCAGTACTTC. Translating it yields CASSLGGVQETQYF.

This clone was observed a few times. This rearrangement joins TRBV19 to TRBJ2-3, with TRBD2 matching over 10 bases. Germline-derived CDR1 and CDR2 are LNHDA and SQIVND (reference sequence). The CDR3 has 15 amino acids. The ends lost 10 bases at V and 6 bases at J; junction bases unmatched: 13. This chain's CDR3 is CATQDGLAGVDTQYF. The CDR3 DNA reads TGTGCCACCCAGGACGGGCTAGCGGGGGTGGATACGCAGTATTTT.

The V and J genes are TRBV5-1 and TRBJ1-2, with a tentative D call TRBD1 (6 bases). The V gene lost 0 bases and the J gene lost 4 bases, with 13 bases spanning the gap. CDR1 is SGHRS, CDR2 YFSETQ, per germline. The CDR3 spans 15 residues. The CDR3 reads CASSLGGGSFYGYTF. The CDR3 DNA follows: TGCGCCAGCAGCTTGGGAGGGGGTTCGTTCTATGGCTACACCTTC.

The chain links TRBV18 to TRBJ1-1; possibly TRBD1 for D (5 bases). This CDR3 has 14 residues. Trimming stripped 2 bases from V and 5 bases from J, with 12 bases between. Per germline, CDR1 KGHSH and CDR2 LQKENI. Written as DNA, the CDR3 is TGTGCCAGCTCACCAGCGCAGGGAAGTACTGAAGCTTTCTTT. Residues: CASSPAQGSTEAFF. Combining the CDR3 with reference TRBV18 and TRBJ1-1 gives the whole variable domain NAGVMQNPRHLVRRRGQEARLRCSPMKGHSHVYWYRQLPEEGLKFMVYLQKENIIDESGMPKERFSAEFPKEGPSILRIQQVVRGDSAAYFCASSPAQGSTEAFFGQGTRLTVV.